This T cell receptor beta chain was identified during a study of cytomegalovirus exposure and HLA in healthy donors. Background on the study: Earlier work reported 110 million or so unique TCR beta sequences from roughly 180 million T cells. Study conclusions and caveats: Association of a missense DCLRE1C variant with TCR beta V- and J-gene trimming was reported in a later analysis. In a later analysis, at a false discovery rate of 0.05, under 20,000 TCR beta sequences matched HLA alleles.

A few counts support this clone. The antigen is undetermined. With 60 Vbeta and 13 Jbeta primers, the PCR was carried out. Data came from immunoSEQ multiplex PCR; TCRdb stores just in-frame clones and leaves some out. The table records roughly 120,000 clones, about two thirds of them present only once. This CDR3 is built from 17 residues. The germline V gene encodes CDR1 SGHDT and CDR2 YYEEEE. Trimming removed 0 bases from V and 3 bases from J, with 18 bases in between. This chain uses TRBV5-6 with TRBJ1-2; D ambiguous. This clonotype originated in a woman aged 40 to 50 in good health and CMV-seropositive. The sequenced sample was PBMCs. DNA for the CDR3: TGTGCCAGCAGCTTGGATTTCAGGCGTATCCGCGACTATGGCTACACCTTC. It is translated as CASSLDFRRIRDYGYTF.